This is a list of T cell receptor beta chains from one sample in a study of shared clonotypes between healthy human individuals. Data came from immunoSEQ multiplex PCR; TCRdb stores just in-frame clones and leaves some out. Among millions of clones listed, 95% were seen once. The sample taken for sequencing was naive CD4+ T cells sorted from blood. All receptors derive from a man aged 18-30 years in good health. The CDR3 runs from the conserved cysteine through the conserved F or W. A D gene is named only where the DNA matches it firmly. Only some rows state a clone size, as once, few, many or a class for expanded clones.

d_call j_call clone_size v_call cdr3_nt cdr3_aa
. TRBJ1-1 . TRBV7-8 TGTGCCAGCAGCTTAGAGTCAGGGATCACTGAAGCTTTCTTT CASSLESGITEAFF
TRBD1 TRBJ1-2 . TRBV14 TGTGCCAGCAGCCCCCCCGACAGGGCCCTTCCATATGGCTACACCTTC CASSPPDRALPYGYTF
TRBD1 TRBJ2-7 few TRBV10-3 TGTGCCATCAGGGAATCCGGGACAGGGGTACACGAGCAGTACTTC CAIRESGTGVHEQYF
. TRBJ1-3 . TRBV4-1 TGCGCCAGCTCCCCCCGGGGGGCTGGGGGAAACACCATATATTTT CASSPRGAGGNTIYF
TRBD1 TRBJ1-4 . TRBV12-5 TGTGCTAGTGCCCTGGGGGACAGGGTAACTAATGAAAAACTGTTTTTT CASALGDRVTNEKLFF
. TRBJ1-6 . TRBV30 TGTGCCTGGAGCGTAACCCGACAGATTTATAATTCACCCCTCCACTTT CAWSVTRQIYNSPLHF
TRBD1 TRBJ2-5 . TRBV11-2 TGTGCCAGCAGCTTCTTCACAGGGGGGGAGACCCAGTACTTC CASSFFTGGETQYF
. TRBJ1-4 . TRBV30 TGTGCCTGGGGGACAAGCGGGATAGGAATTGAAAAACTGTTTTTT CAWGTSGIGIEKLFF
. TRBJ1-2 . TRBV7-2 TGTGCCAGCAGCTTAGCGCACAGACCCTTCTATGGCTACACCTTC CASSLAHRPFYGYTF
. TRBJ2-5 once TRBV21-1 TGTGCCAGCCACGAAGGGGGCCAAGAGACCCAGTACTTC CASHEGGQETQYF
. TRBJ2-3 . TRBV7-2 TGTGCCAGCAGCGAAAAACTTCGTTTAATCACAGATACGCAGTATTTT CASSEKLRLITDTQYF
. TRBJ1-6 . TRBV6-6 TGTGCCAGCAGTTACTTCAGTAATTCACCCCTCCACTTT CASSYFSNSPLHF
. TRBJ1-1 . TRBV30 TGTGCCTGGAGTCCAAAGGGCGCTGAAGCTTTCTTT CAWSPKGAEAFF
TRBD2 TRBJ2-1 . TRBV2 TGTGCCAGCACCGGGGGGAGAACGCAGTTCTTC CASTGGRTQFF
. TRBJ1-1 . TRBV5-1 TGCGCCAGCAGCTTGGCCCTTTTATCGGGGTCTGAAGCTTTCTTT CASSLALLSGSEAFF
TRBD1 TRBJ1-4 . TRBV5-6 TGTGCCAGCAGCAAGAGGACAGGGCCTGGGGAAAAACTGTTTTTT CASSKRTGPGEKLFF
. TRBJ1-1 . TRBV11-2 TGTGCCAGCAGCCCCCTTTTAGGGCCGGGTCTTAAAGTGGAAACTGAAGCTTTCTTT CASSPLLGPGLKVETEAFF
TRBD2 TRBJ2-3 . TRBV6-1 TGTGCCAGCAGGCCGGCCGGGGGGGGAGATACGCAGTATTTT CASRPAGGGDTQYF
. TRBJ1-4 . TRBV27 TGTGCCAGCGCCCCCCGGGCCCGAGCACCAACTAATGAAAAACTGTTTTTT CASAPRARAPTNEKLFF
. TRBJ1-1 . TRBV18 TGTGCCAGCTCACCACAGGGTAAGGGGAGCGCTGAAGCTTTCTTT CASSPQGKGSAEAFF
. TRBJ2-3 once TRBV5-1 TGCGCCAGCAGCTTGGGGGGGCAGCCAAGCACAGATACGCAGTATTTT CASSLGGQPSTDTQYF
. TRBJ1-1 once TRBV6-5 TGTGCCAGCAGTCGATCTTCGACAATCGGCACTGAAGCTTTCTTT CASSRSSTIGTEAFF
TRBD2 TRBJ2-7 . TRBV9 TGTGCCAGCAGCGTAGGGACTAGCGGGGGAGGCCACGAGCAGTACTTC CASSVGTSGGGHEQYF
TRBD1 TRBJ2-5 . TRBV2 TGTGCCAGCAGGGACAGGGTCCAAGAGACCCAGTACTTC CASRDRVQETQYF
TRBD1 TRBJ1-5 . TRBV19 TGTGCCAGTAGTATAGGAGGGACAGGGGTTTTTATAGGGAATCAGCCCCAGCATTTT CASSIGGTGVFIGNQPQHF
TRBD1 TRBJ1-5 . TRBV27 TGTGCCAGCAGTTTGGACAGGGAATCGGATCAGCCCCAGCATTTT CASSLDRESDQPQHF
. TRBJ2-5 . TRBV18 TGTGCCAGCTCACCTAGGTTCCAAGAGACCCAGTACTTC CASSPRFQETQYF
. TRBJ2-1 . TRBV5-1 TGCGCCAGCAGCCCCAGTGGAGGGGGGACCTACAATGAGCAGTTCTTC CASSPSGGGTYNEQFF
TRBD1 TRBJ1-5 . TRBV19 TGTGCCAGTAGTACCACCGGACAGGGGAGCAATCAGCCCCAGCATTTT CASSTTGQGSNQPQHF
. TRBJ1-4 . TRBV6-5 TGTGCCAGCTCTCCAGGATCTAATGAAAAACTGTTTTTT CASSPGSNEKLFF
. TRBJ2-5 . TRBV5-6 TGTGCCAGCAGCTTTTATGAGGCCCTTAGGGAGACCCAGTACTTC CASSFYEALRETQYF
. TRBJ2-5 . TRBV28 TGTGCCAGCAGTGACTCCGGGACGAGGGAGACCCAGTACTTC CASSDSGTRETQYF
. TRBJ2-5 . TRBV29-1 TGCAGCGTTGAAGAGGGGGCAGGGGAGACCCAGTACTTC CSVEEGAGETQYF
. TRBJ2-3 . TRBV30 TGTGCCTGGAGGGATGGTAGCTATAGCACAGATACGCAGTATTTT CAWRDGSYSTDTQYF
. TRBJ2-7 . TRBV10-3 TGTGCCATCAGTGGTGAGGCGTGGAGGGAAGGCGAGCAGTACTTC CAISGEAWREGEQYF
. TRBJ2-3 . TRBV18 TGTGCCAGCTCACCACCTCTCCCCGGGGCAGATACGCAGTATTTT CASSPPLPGADTQYF
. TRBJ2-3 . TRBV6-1 TGTGCCAGCAGTGAAGCGCTGGATAGCACAGATACGCAGTATTTT CASSEALDSTDTQYF
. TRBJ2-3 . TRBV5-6 TGTGCCAGCAGTGTCGTAGATACGCAGTATTTT CASSVVDTQYF
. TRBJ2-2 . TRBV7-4 TGTGCCAGCAGCTTACTCCTAGCAGAGAGGTGGGAGCTGTTTTTT CASSLLLAERWELFF
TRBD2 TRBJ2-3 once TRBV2 TGTGCCAGAGGAAGTAGCGGGAGGGCCTTAAGCACAGATACGCAGTATTTT CARGSSGRALSTDTQYF
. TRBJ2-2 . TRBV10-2 TGCGCCAGCAGCCCGGGACAGAACACCGGGGAGCTGTTTTTT CASSPGQNTGELFF
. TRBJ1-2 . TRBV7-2 TGTGCCAGCAGCTTAGATACCCTTCCCTATGGCTACACCTTC CASSLDTLPYGYTF
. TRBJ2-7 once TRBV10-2 TGCGCCAGCAGTGTGGGAGGGGGCCCCTACGAGCAGTACTTC CASSVGGGPYEQYF
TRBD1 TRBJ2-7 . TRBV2 TGTGCCAGCAGTAGAGGACAGGGGCCCTACGAGCAGTACTTC CASSRGQGPYEQYF
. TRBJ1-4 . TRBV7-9 TGTGCCAGCAGCACCGTCAGGGCGACTAATGAAAAACTGTTTTTT CASSTVRATNEKLFF
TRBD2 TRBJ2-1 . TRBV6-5 TGTGCCAGCAGGACAGAGCTAGCGGGAGATGATGAGCAGTTCTTC CASRTELAGDDEQFF